Listed below are T cell receptor beta chains from one sample, sequenced in a study of radiation and T cells in renal cell carcinoma. Clones were read by immunoSEQ multiplex PCR, and TCRdb kept only the in-frame ones, dropping some. Here the sample spans more than 60,000 clones, 75% to 90% being singletons. Sequences were derived from blood, sampled from a patient whose treatment included radiotherapy and nephrectomy. The source is a woman aged 60 to 75 with renal cell carcinoma. Each CDR3 is given with its conserved first and last residue. The D gene is left open where the match is weak. Only part of the rows carry a size: once, few, many, or a class if the clone is expanded.

v_call	clone_size	j_call	d_call	cdr3_aa	cdr3_nt
TRBV5-1	few	TRBJ1-1	NA	CASSLEGTSFRTEAFF	TGCGCCAGCAGCTTGGAGGGGACAAGTTTTAGAACTGAAGCTTTCTTT
TRBV9	NA	TRBJ2-3	TRBD2	CASSHGTSGGYMDTQYF	TGTGCCAGCAGCCACGGGACTAGCGGGGGGTATATGGATACGCAGTATTTT
TRBV19	few	TRBJ1-2	NA	CASSIVGGGYTF	TGTGCCAGTAGTATAGTCGGGGGCGGCTACACCTTC
TRBV18	NA	TRBJ2-7	NA	CASSPSVQIQGTHEQYF	TGTGCCAGCTCACCATCGGTGCAAATACAGGGTACACACGAGCAGTACTTC
TRBV9	NA	TRBJ2-7	NA	CASSVDGTISYEQYF	TGTGCCAGCAGCGTAGACGGGACAATATCCTACGAGCAGTACTTC
TRBV19	NA	TRBJ2-5	NA	CASSTPGWAGEETQYF	TGTGCCAGTAGTACCCCCGGATGGGCAGGGGAAGAGACCCAGTACTTC
TRBV9	NA	TRBJ2-5	NA	CASSVGNTFQETQYF	TGTGCCAGCAGCGTAGGGAACACCTTCCAAGAGACCCAGTACTTC
TRBV19	NA	TRBJ2-3	TRBD1	CASSTRLGQGGTDTQYF	TGTGCCAGTAGTACTCGGCTGGGACAGGGGGGCACAGATACGCAGTATTTT
TRBV5-1	NA	TRBJ2-7	NA	CASNGADSYEQYF	TGCGCCAGCAATGGGGCCGACTCCTACGAGCAGTACTTC
TRBV5-6	NA	TRBJ2-2	TRBD2	CASSFGLAGPNTGELFF	TGTGCCAGCAGCTTCGGACTAGCGGGCCCGAACACCGGGGAGCTGTTTTTT
TRBV7-6	NA	TRBJ1-6	TRBD1	CASSLALGQGNSPLHF	TGTGCCAGCAGCTTAGCGTTAGGACAGGGGAATTCACCCCTCCACTTT
TRBV7-6	NA	TRBJ1-1	NA	CASSLVSQGRDTEAFF	TGTGCCAGCAGCTTAGTATCGCAGGGGCGCGACACTGAAGCTTTCTTT
TRBV7-9	NA	TRBJ1-6	TRBD1	CASSDTEGASSPLHF	TGTGCCAGCAGCGACACAGAGGGGGCTAGTTCACCCCTCCACTTT
TRBV7-9	once	TRBJ2-3	NA	CASSLAGQDISTDTQYF	TGTGCCAGCAGCTTAGCGGGGCAGGACATAAGCACAGATACGCAGTATTTT
TRBV19	NA	TRBJ2-1	NA	CASSIAHSINYNEQFF	TGTGCCAGTAGTATAGCTCACTCTATAAACTACAATGAGCAGTTCTTC
TRBV11-3	NA	TRBJ2-2	TRBD1	CASSPDRGQLFF	TGTGCCAGCAGCCCGGACAGGGGGCAGCTGTTTTTT
TRBV19	NA	TRBJ1-4	NA	CASSITFRITLNEKLFF	TGTGCCAGTAGTATAACCTTCAGGATTACCCTTAATGAAAAACTGTTTTTT
TRBV6-1	NA	TRBJ2-7	TRBD2	CASSRSTSDEQYF	TGTGCCAGCAGTCGCTCTACTAGCGACGAGCAGTACTTC
TRBV15	NA	TRBJ2-7	NA	CATSTTGSSYEQYF	TGTGCCACCAGCACAACAGGGAGCTCCTACGAGCAGTACTTC
TRBV4-1	NA	TRBJ2-3	NA	CASSQLSTDTQYF	TGCGCCAGCAGCCAACTGTCGACAGATACGCAGTATTTT
TRBV9	NA	TRBJ2-6	NA	CASSFVGGPGANVLTF	TGTGCCAGCAGTTTCGTAGGGGGGCCTGGGGCCAACGTCCTGACTTTC
TRBV10-3	NA	TRBJ2-7	TRBD1	CAAQGAYEQYF	TGTGCCGCCCAGGGGGCTTACGAGCAGTACTTC
TRBV7-9	NA	TRBJ1-4	NA	CASREAGIGILFF	TGTGCCAGCAGGGAGGCAGGGATAGGAATACTGTTTTTT
TRBV6-6	NA	TRBJ1-1	TRBD1	CASSPGQGKTEAFF	TGTGCCAGCAGCCCGGGACAGGGGAAAACTGAAGCTTTCTTT
TRBV18	NA	TRBJ1-1	NA	CASSREGGPITEAFF	TGTGCCAGCTCACGGGAAGGGGGTCCGATCACTGAAGCTTTCTTT
TRBV19	once	TRBJ2-7	TRBD2	CASMDRTSGSYEQYF	TGTGCCAGTATGGATCGGACTAGCGGCTCCTACGAGCAGTACTTC
TRBV19	few	TRBJ1-1	TRBD1	CASSMGQTNTEAFF	TGTGCCAGTAGTATGGGACAGACAAACACTGAAGCTTTCTTT
TRBV6-1	once	TRBJ1-1	NA	CASTGGGHNTEAFF	TGTGCCAGCACGGGAGGCGGACATAACACTGAAGCTTTCTTT
TRBV27	NA	TRBJ2-1	NA	CASSSAPAGYNEQFF	TGTGCCAGCAGTTCCGCCCCGGCGGGCTACAATGAGCAGTTCTTC
TRBV7-8	NA	TRBJ1-5	TRBD1	CASSLRGTGGFNQPQHF	TGTGCCAGCAGCTTAAGAGGGACAGGGGGTTTTAATCAGCCCCAGCATTTT
TRBV28	once	TRBJ2-3	TRBD2	CASSSTSGGAYTQYF	TGTGCCAGCAGTTCAACTAGCGGGGGGGCATATACGCAGTATTTT
TRBV5-6	NA	TRBJ2-6	NA	CASSFGHSGANVLTF	TGTGCCAGCAGCTTCGGCCACTCTGGGGCCAACGTCCTGACTTTC
TRBV5-1	few	TRBJ1-2	TRBD1	CASSPDGQGISTF	TGCGCCAGCAGCCCGGACGGACAGGGTATCAGCACCTTC
TRBV9	NA	TRBJ1-6	NA	CASSSGTTVLNSPLHF	TGTGCCAGCAGCTCCGGAACGACAGTATTGAATTCACCCCTCCACTTT
TRBV9	NA	TRBJ1-1	NA	CASSKFDRHMNTEAFF	TGTGCCAGCAGCAAATTCGACAGACACATGAACACTGAAGCTTTCTTT
TRBV6-1	few	TRBJ2-1	NA	CASSDQGYNEQFF	TGTGCCAGCAGTGATCAGGGGTACAATGAGCAGTTCTTC